This T cell receptor beta chain was captured by sequencing in a study of cytomegalovirus exposure and HLA in healthy donors. Study-level points and caveats: DRB1 had the most TCR associations and HLA-C the fewest, a later analysis found, with rates varying by HLA locus. TRBV6-2, TRBV6-3 and some other V segments were excluded as indistinguishable. In an earlier analysis, in several hundred donors, most V segments appeared productive either ~90% or ~30% of the time.

PCR involved 60 Vbeta and 13 Jbeta primers. This table comes from immunoSEQ multiplex PCR, and its TCRdb copy is limited to in-frame clones, with some not included. The sample contains approximately 150,000 clones, over 75% of which appear only once. The length of the CDR3 is 14 residues. CDR1 is SNHLY, CDR2 FYNNEI, per germline. The V end lost 6 bases, the J end lost 6 bases, and 16 bases lay between the germline ends. As concerns this clone: Its target is not known.

The sequence came from a woman younger than 45 in good health and CMV-seronegative. The specimen sequenced was PBMCs. The chain carries TRBV2 and TRBJ2-3, with a possible D match to TRBD2 (6 bases). The CDR3 sequence: CASRAIAGRDTQYF. The CDR3, as DNA: TGTGCCAGCAGAGCGATCGCGGGGAGGGATACGCAGTATTTT.